The 21 T cell receptor beta chains below come from one sample, sequenced in a study of OX40 agonist ivuxolimab in advanced cancers. The method was immunoSEQ multiplex PCR; TCRdb's version includes in-frame clones alone and lacks a portion of them. The sample yields about 83,000 clones, 70% to 85% seen once. This specimen was CD4+ or CD8+ T cells sorted from blood, taken in a trial of the OX40 agonist ivuxolimab. The source of these receptors is an adult with an advanced solid tumor such as melanoma, head and neck, liver or kidney cancer.

The sample holds a few counts of this clone. The chain joins TRBV5-6 to TRBJ2-7, with a tentative D call TRBD2 (6 bases). CDR3 length equals 14 residues. V lost 4 bases to trimming and J lost 2 bases, with 13 bases between them. The germline V gene has CDR1 SGHDT and CDR2 YYEEEE. The CDR3 spells CASSLRDFPYEQYF. CDR3 coding DNA: TGTGCCAGCAGCCTCCGGGACTTCCCCTACGAGCAGTACTTC.

As for this clone: The same CDR3 also results from other DNA sequences found in this sample. CDR3 in DNA: TGCAGCGTAGGGACGGGGACCTACGAGCAGTACTTC. It encodes CSVGTGTYEQYF. The chain joins TRBV29-1 to TRBJ2-7, with D possibly called TRBD1 or TRBD2 (5 bases each). Germline CDR1 SQVTM, CDR2 ANQGSEA. Trimming removed 6 bases at V and 2 bases at J, with 11 bases between. This CDR3 contains 12 residues.

V usage is TRBV27 and J usage is TRBJ1-4; maybe TRBD1 (5 bases). This CDR3 region has 21 residues. Germline loops: CDR1 MNHEY, CDR2 SMNVEV (reference sequence). V gave up 3 bases and J gave up 8 bases, with 34 bases separating them. The CDR3: CASSLGPGKTETSGFLEKLFF. The DNA for the CDR3 is TGTGCCAGCAGTTTGGGACCTGGAAAAACCGAAACCTCAGGGTTCCTGGAAAAACTGTTTTTT.

The chain is built from TRBV2 and TRBJ2-7; TRBD1 agrees at 7 bases. The V segment lost 5 bases and the J segment 3 bases; nucleotides outside the gene matches: 4. From germline, CDR1 is SNHLY and CDR2 FYNNEI. The CDR3 loop spans 13 amino acids. This CDR3 is CASSNRGNYEQYF. The CDR3 bases are TGTGCCAGCAGTAACAGGGGAAACTACGAGCAGTACTTC.

This clone was observed a single time. The gene calls are TRBV7-8 and TRBJ2-2; TRBD2 matches 7 bases. CDR3 size: 16 residues. In germline, CDR1 is SGHVS, CDR2 FQNEAQ. V lost 1 base to trimming and J lost 0 bases; unmatched junction nucleotides: 2. CDR3 residues: CASSLGSGTNTGELFF. The CDR3 coding sequence is TGTGCCAGCAGCTTAGGGAGCGGGACGAACACCGGGGAGCTGTTTTTT.

This clone was seen once. This chain connects TRBV12-5 to TRBJ1-1; D perhaps matches TRBD1 (5 bases). This CDR3 is built from 18 residues. V was trimmed by 4 bases and J by 4 bases, leaving 25 bases between them. CDR1 is LGHNT and CDR2 is FRNRAP in the germline V gene. The DNA of the CDR3 is TGTGCTAGTGGTTCTTCGCCTCGGGGACCCCGGATGAGCACTGAAGCTTTCTTT. It encodes CASGSSPRGPRMSTEAFF.

The rearrangement uses TRBV6-1 and TRBJ1-2; 8 bases match TRBD1. Looked up from germline, CDR1 is MNHNS and CDR2 is SASEGT. The trim removed 7 bases at V and 6 bases at J, leaving 7 bases unmatched. This CDR3 is 13 amino acids long. In DNA, the CDR3 is TGTGCCAGCACTATCGACAGGGGAAATGGCTACACCTTC. This translates into CASTIDRGNGYTF.

The genes are TRBV7-2 and TRBJ2-6, with D unresolved. This CDR3 is 16 amino acids long. Germline lookup yields CDR1 SGHTA and CDR2 FQGNSA. V dropped 4 bases and J dropped 2 bases, with 12 bases sitting between them. The CDR3 DNA is TGTGCCAGCAGCTCCCGGGCTGGGGCTGGGGCCAACGTCCTGACTTTC. Protein product: CASSSRAGAGANVLTF.

This clone was detected a few times. The V and J genes are TRBV5-1 and TRBJ1-6; 7 bases fit TRBD1. V dropped 1 base and J dropped 7; count of bases not matched to a gene: 2. Germline loops: CDR1 SGHRS, CDR2 YFSETQ. This CDR3 contains 14 residues. CDR3: CASSLTGENSPLHF. CDR3 bases: TGCGCCAGCAGCTTGACAGGGGAAAATTCACCCCTCCACTTT.

CDR3 in amino acids: CASSGLYNEQFF. The CDR3, as DNA: TGTGCCAGCAGCGGACTATACAATGAGCAGTTCTTC. This chain links TRBV9 with TRBJ2-1; D possibly corresponds to TRBD2 (5 bases). The CDR3 covers 12 residues. The V end was cut by 3 bases, the J end by 4 bases, with 5 bases between. Germline-derived CDR1 and CDR2 are SGDLS and YYNGEE.

The chain employs TRBV5-4 and TRBJ2-7, with 7 bases that match TRBD1. The junction had 2 bases not matched to a gene; V was cut back by 0 bases and J by 5 bases. The length of the CDR3 is 13 residues. Germline-derived CDR1 and CDR2 are SGHNT and YYREEE (reference sequence). Written as DNA, the CDR3 is TGTGCCAGCAGCTTGGACAGGGGTCACGAGCAGTACTTC. Amino acid sequence: CASSLDRGHEQYF.

The rearrangement uses TRBV27 and TRBJ2-4, with no clear D. This CDR3 is built from 15 residues. CDR1 is MNHEY, CDR2 SMNVEV, per germline (reference sequence). The V end lost 0 bases, the J end lost 6 bases, and 12 bases lay between the germline ends. The chain's CDR3 is CASSLSFPGLNIQYF. The DNA for the CDR3 is TGTGCCAGCAGTTTATCCTTCCCAGGTTTAAACATTCAGTACTTC.

The chain employs TRBV18 and TRBJ2-1; D is unresolved. V lost 2 bases and J lost 3, with 5 bases in between. The germline V gene has CDR1 KGHSH and CDR2 LQKENI. CDR3 length: 13 residues. The CDR3 reads CASSPDLYNEQFF. CDR3 DNA sequence: TGTGCCAGCTCACCAGATCTCTACAATGAGCAGTTCTTC. Full variable domain (rest looked up from reference TRBV18 and TRBJ2-1): NAGVMQNPRHLVRRRGQEARLRCSPMKGHSHVYWYRQLPEEGLKFMVYLQKENIIDESGMPKERFSAEFPKEGPSILRIQQVVRGDSAAYFCASSPDLYNEQFFGPGTRLTVL.

The chain employs TRBV18 and TRBJ2-7; possible D gene TRBD1, 6 bases. This CDR3 is 14 amino acids long. Germline V gene lookup returns CDR1 KGHSH and CDR2 LQKENI. V was shortened by 3 bases and J by 3 bases, with 12 bases between the two germline ends. CDR3 nucleotides: TGTGCCAGCTCACCGCCGGGACATATCTACGAGCAGTACTTC. Protein: CASSPPGHIYEQYF.

The V and J genes are TRBV7-2 and TRBJ1-2; 7 nucleotides align to TRBD1. The CDR3 sequence is 14 residues long. CDR1 SGHTA and CDR2 FQGNSA come from the germline V gene. V was pared by 3 bases and J by 5 bases, with 6 bases of the junction left unmatched. DNA of the CDR3: TGTGCCAGCAGCTTGGGACAGACCCTATATGGCTACACCTTC. It specifies CASSLGQTLYGYTF. Full variable domain (outside the CDR3, taken from reference TRBV7-2 and TRBJ1-2): GAGVSQSPSNKVTEKGKDVELRCDPISGHTALYWYRQSLGQGLEFLIYFQGNSAPDKSGLPSDRFSAERTGGSVSTLTIQRTQQEDSAVYLCASSLGQTLYGYTFGSGTRLTVV.

V usage is TRBV7-9 and J usage is TRBJ1-2; no clear D gene. The CDR3 totals 12 residues. CDR1 is SEHNR, CDR2 FQNEAQ, per germline (reference sequence). Between the trimmed V and J ends, which lost 4 bases and 8 bases, there was a span of 11 bases. The CDR3 DNA is TGTGCCAGCAGCTCCCGGTACTTCGGCTACACCTTC. This gives the protein CASSSRYFGYTF. The variable domain in full, with the rest retrieved from reference TRBV7-9 and TRBJ1-2, is DTGVSQNPRHKITKRGQNVTFRCDPISEHNRLYWYRQTLGQGPEFLTYFQNEAQLEKSRLLSDRFSAERPKGSFSTLEIQRTEQGDSAMYLCASSSRYFGYTFGSGTRLTVV.

The chain employs TRBV30 and TRBJ1-3; D is undetermined. This CDR3 has 12 amino acids. Germline CDR1 reads GTSNPN; CDR2 reads SVGIG (reference sequence). V lost 6 bases, J lost 2 bases, and 8 bases lay in between. CDR3 DNA: TGTGCCTGCTGGACGGCTGGAAACACCATATATTTT. The encoded protein is CACWTAGNTIYF.

The rearrangement joins TRBV18 to TRBJ1-2; D might be TRBD1 (5 bases). In germline, CDR1 is KGHSH, CDR2 LQKENI. V was pared by 8 bases and J by 3 bases, with 10 bases between. CDR3 size: 12 residues. The CDR3 DNA reads as TGTGCCAGCGAACGGGGGGACTATGGCTACACCTTC. Protein sequence: CASERGDYGYTF.

The chain combines TRBV7-9 with TRBJ2-5, with 9 nucleotides matching TRBD1. The J call may be wrong; the DNA end is better matched by TRBJ2-7. From germline, CDR1 is SEHNR and CDR2 FQNEAQ (reference sequence). The length of the CDR3 is 14 residues. The CDR3 sequence is CASSPPGQGYEQYF. The CDR3 DNA sequence: TGTGCCAGCAGCCCGCCGGGACAGGGATACGAGCAGTACTTC.

The J gene is TRBJ2-3, the V gene TRBV30; TRBD2 is a possible D gene (7 bases). This CDR3 comprises 14 residues. The V and J ends lost 8 bases and 3 bases respectively, with 18 bases between them. CDR1 is GTSNPN and CDR2 is SVGIG in the germline V gene (reference sequence). The CDR3 loop is CALSPGRGTDTQYF. CDR3 nucleotides: TGTGCCCTGAGCCCAGGGAGGGGGACAGATACGCAGTATTTT.

The rearrangement uses TRBV5-1 and TRBJ2-7; 9 nucleotides line up with TRBD1. V lost 3 bases to trimming and J lost 6 bases; unmatched junction nucleotides: 7. CDR3 size: 14 residues. Looked up from germline, CDR1 is SGHRS and CDR2 is YFSETQ. The CDR3 DNA reads TGCGCCAGCAGCTCCCGGGACAGGGCCCCCGAGCAGTACTTC. Translated: CASSSRDRAPEQYF. Using reference TRBV5-1 and TRBJ2-7 for the parts outside the CDR3, the full variable domain is KAGVTQTPRYLIKTRGQQVTLSCSPISGHRSVSWYQQTPGQGLQFLFEYFSETQRNKGNFPGRFSGRQFSNSRSEMNVSTLELGDSALYLCASSSRDRAPEQYFGPGTRLTVT.